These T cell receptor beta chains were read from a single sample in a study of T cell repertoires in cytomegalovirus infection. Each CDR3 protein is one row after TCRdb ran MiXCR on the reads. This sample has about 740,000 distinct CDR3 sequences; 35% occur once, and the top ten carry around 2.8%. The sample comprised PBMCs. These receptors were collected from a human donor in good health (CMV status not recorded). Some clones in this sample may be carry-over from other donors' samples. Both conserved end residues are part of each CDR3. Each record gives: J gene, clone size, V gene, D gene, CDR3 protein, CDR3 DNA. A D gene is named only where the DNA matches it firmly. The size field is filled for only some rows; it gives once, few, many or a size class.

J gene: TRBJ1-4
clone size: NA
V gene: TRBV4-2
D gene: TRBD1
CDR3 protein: CASSQKQTGGGNEKLFF
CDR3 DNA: TGTGCCAGCAGCCAAAAGCAAACAGGGGGCGGAAATGAAAAACTGTTTTTT

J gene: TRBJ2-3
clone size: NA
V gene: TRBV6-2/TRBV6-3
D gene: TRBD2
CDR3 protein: CASSYSSSGGPGDTQYF
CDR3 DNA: TGTGCCAGCAGTTACTCGAGTAGCGGGGGCCCGGGAGATACGCAGTATTTT

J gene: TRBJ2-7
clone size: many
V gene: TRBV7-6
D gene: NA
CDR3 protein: CASGRGTALYEQYF
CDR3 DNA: TGTGCCAGCGGACGCGGGACAGCACTCTACGAGCAGTACTTC

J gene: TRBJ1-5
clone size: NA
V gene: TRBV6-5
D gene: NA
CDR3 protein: CASRSTGRGPQHF
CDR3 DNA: TGTGCCAGCAGATCTACAGGGAGAGGGCCCCAGCATTTT

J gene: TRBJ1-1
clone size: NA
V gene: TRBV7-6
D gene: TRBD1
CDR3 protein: CASSLVPDRESEAFF
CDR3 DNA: TGTGCCAGCAGCCTCGTACCGGACAGGGAATCTGAAGCTTTCTTT

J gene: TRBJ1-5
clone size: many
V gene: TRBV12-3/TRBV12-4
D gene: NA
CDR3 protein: CASSPERHRERGQPQHF
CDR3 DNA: TGTGCCAGCAGTCCCGAACGACACAGGGAGCGGGGACAGCCCCAGCATTTT

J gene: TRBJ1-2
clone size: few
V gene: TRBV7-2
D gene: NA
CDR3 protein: CASSLVSTGGGYTF
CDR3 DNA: TGTGCCAGCAGCTTAGTTAGTACCGGGGGAGGCTACACCTTC

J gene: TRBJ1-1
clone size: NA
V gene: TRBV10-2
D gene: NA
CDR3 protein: CASSELRRGVGERMNTEAFF
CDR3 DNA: TGCGCCAGCAGTGAGTTGAGAAGGGGTGTGGGGGAACGGATGAACACTGAAGCTTTCTTT

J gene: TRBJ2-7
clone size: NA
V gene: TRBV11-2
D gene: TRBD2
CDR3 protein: CASTSAGAPYEQYF
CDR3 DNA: TGTGCCAGCACCTCAGCGGGAGCTCCCTACGAGCAGTACTTC

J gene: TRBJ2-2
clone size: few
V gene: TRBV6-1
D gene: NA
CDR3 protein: CASTKSANTGELFF
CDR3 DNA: TGTGCCAGCACGAAAAGCGCGAACACCGGGGAGCTGTTTTTT

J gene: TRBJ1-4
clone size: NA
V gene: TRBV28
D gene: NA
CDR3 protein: CASRQGREKLFF
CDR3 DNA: TGTGCCAGCAGACAGGGTCGGGAAAAACTGTTTTTT

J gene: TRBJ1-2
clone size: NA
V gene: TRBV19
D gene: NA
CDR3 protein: CASSFYSVPYYGYTF
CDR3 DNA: TGTGCCAGTAGTTTCTACAGCGTACCCTACTATGGCTACACCTTC

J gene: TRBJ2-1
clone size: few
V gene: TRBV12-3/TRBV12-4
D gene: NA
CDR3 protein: CASSLGTGLGDEQFF
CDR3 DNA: TGTGCCAGCAGTTTAGGCACAGGCCTAGGGGATGAGCAGTTCTTC

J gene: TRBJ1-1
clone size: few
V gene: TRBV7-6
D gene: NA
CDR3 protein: CASSLAGPPSEAFF
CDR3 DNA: TGTGCCAGCAGCTTAGCCGGCCCACCTAGTGAGGCTTTCTTT

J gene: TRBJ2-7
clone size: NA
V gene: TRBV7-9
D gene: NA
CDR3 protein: CASSSHRDPTGYEQYF
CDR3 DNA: TGTGCCAGCAGCTCCCACCGGGACCCTACCGGCTACGAGCAGTACTTC

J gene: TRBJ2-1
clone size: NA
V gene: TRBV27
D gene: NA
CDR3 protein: CASSFSSGGYNEQFF
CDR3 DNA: TGTGCCAGCAGTTTTAGTAGCGGAGGTTACAATGAGCAGTTCTTC

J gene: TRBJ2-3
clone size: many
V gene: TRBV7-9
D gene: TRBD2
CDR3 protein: CASSRSGSTTDTQYF
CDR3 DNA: TGTGCCAGCAGCCGTAGCGGGAGTACAACAGATACGCAGTATTTT

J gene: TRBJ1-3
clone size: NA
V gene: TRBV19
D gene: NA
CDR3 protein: CASSLTHSAGNTIYF
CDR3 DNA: TGTGCCAGTAGTCTGACCCACAGCGCCGGAAACACCATATATTTT

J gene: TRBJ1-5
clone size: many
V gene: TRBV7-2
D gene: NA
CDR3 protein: CASSLEGIGHQPQHF
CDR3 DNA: TGTGCCAGCAGCTTAGAAGGGATTGGCCATCAGCCCCAGCATTTT

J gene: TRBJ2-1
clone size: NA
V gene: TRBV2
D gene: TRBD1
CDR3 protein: CASSLDRVAYNEQFF
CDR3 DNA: TGTGCCAGCAGTCTAGACAGGGTAGCCTACAATGAGCAGTTCTTC

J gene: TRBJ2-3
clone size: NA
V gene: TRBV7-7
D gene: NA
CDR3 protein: CATSREIGSTDTQYF
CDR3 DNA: TGTGCTACCTCGAGGGAGATCGGTAGCACAGATACGCAGTATTTT

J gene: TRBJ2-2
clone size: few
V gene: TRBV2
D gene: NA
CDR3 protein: CASMKGSGTGELFF
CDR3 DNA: TGTGCTAGCATGAAGGGGTCGGGCACCGGGGAGCTGTTTTTT

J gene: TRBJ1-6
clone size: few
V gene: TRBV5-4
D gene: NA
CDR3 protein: CASTPPIRGSPLHF
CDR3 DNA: TGTGCCAGCACCCCACCCATCCGGGGATCACCCCTCCACTTT

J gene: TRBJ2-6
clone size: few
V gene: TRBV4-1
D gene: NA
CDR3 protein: CASSHDEGGSGANVLTF
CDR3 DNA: TGCGCCAGCAGCCATGATGAAGGGGGCTCTGGGGCCAACGTCCTGACTTTC

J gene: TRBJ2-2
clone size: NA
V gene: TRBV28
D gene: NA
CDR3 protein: CASSLGAARAGELFF
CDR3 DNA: TGTGCCAGCAGTTTAGGGGCAGCCCGCGCCGGGGAGCTGTTTTTT

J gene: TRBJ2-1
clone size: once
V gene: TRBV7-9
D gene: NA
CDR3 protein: CARSTPRREQFF
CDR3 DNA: TGTGCCCGCAGCACCCCTAGGCGGGAGCAGTTCTTC

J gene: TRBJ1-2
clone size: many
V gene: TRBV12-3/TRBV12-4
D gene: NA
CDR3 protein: CASSFSYGYTF
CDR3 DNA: TGTGCCAGCAGTTTCAGCTATGGCTACACCTTC

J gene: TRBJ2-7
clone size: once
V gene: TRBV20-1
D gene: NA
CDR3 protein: CSASINRVRGEQYF
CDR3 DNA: TGCAGTGCCAGTATCAACAGGGTTCGAGGAGAGCAGTACTTC

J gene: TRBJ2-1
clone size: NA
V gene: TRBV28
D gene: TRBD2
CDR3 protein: CASVTTRGVFNNEQFF
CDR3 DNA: TGTGCCAGCGTTACAACACGGGGGGTGTTCAACAATGAGCAGTTCTTC

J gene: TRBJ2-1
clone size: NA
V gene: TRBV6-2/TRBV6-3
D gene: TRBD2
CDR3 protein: CASSYSKREVYNEQFF
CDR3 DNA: TGTGCCAGCAGTTACTCGAAGCGGGAGGTCTACAATGAGCAGTTCTTC

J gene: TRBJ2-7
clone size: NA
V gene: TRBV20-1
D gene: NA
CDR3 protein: CRGNRENSYEQYF
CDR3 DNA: TGCAGAGGTAACAGGGAGAACTCCTACGAGCAGTACTTC

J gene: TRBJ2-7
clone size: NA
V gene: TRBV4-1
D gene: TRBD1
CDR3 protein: CASSRIQGISYEQYF
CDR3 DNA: TGCGCCAGCAGCCGAATACAGGGGATTTCCTACGAGCAGTACTTC

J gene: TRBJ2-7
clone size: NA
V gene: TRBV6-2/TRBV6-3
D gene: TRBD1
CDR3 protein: CASTPDRGYAYEHYF
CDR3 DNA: TGTGCCAGCACCCCGGACAGGGGGTACGCCTACGAGCATTACTTC

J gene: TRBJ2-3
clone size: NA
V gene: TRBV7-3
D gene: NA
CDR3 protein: CASSFTGPGDTQYF
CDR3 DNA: TGTGCCAGCAGCTTCACCGGGCCCGGAGATACGCAGTATTTT

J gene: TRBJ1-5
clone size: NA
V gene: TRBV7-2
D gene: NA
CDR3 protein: CASSPGDSGFAQPQHF
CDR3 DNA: TGTGCCAGCAGCCCTGGTGACTCGGGTTTCGCTCAGCCCCAGCATTTT

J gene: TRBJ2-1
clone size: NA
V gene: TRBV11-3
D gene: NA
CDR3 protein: CASSLASLDEQFF
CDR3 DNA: TGTGCCAGCAGCTTAGCTTCCTTGGATGAGCAGTTCTTC

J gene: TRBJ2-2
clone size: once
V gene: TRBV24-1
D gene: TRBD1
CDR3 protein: CATSEAGTGGFGTGELFF
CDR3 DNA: TGTGCCACCAGTGAGGCCGGGACAGGGGGCTTTGGCACCGGGGAGCTGTTTTTT

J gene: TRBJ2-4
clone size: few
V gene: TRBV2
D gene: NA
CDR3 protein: CASSQGEPLGIQYF
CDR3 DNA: TGTGCCAGCAGTCAGGGAGAGCCTTTGGGCATTCAGTACTTC

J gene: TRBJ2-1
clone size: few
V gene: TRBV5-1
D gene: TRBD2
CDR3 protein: CASQPTSGSYNEQFF
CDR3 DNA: TGCGCCAGCCAACCCACTAGCGGGTCGTACAATGAGCAGTTCTTC

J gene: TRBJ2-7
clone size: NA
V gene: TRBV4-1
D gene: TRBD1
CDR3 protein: CASSPLPGTGAYAQYF
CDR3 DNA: TGCGCCAGCAGCCCCCTGCCCGGGACAGGGGCCTACGCGCAGTACTTC

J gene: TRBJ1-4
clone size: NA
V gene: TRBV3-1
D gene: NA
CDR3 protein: CASSQVAAGGTNEKLFF
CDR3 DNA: TGTGCCAGCAGCCAAGTGGCGGCGGGGGGAACTAATGAAAAACTGTTTTTT

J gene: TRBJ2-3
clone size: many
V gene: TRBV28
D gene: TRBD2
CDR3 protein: CASSPGTSGTDTQYF
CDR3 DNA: TGTGCTAGCAGCCCCGGGACTAGCGGCACAGATACGCAGTATTTT

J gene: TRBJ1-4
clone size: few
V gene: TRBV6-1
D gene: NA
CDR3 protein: CASSESREKLFF
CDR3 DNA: TGTGCCAGCAGTGAATCCCGTGAAAAACTGTTTTTT

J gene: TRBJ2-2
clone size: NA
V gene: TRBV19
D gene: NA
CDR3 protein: CASSTGNKTGELFF
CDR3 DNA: TGTGCCAGTAGTACAGGGAATAAGACCGGGGAGCTGTTTTTT

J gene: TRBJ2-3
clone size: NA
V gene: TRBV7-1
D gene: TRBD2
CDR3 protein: CASSHIAGPPETQYF
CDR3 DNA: TGTGCCAGCAGCCATATAGCGGGTCCCCCAGAGACGCAGTATTTT

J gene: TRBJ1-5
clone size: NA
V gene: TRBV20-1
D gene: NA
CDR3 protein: CSALNWDGHNQPQHF
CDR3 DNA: TGCAGTGCCCTTAATTGGGACGGACACAATCAGCCCCAGCATTTT

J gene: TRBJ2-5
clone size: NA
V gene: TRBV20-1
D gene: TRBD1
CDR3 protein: CSARDRQGAKTQYF
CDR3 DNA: TGCAGTGCTAGAGATAGACAGGGGGCTAAGACCCAGTACTTC

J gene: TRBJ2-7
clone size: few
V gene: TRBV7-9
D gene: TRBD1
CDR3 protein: CASSFPGQNYEQYF
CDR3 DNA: TGTGCCAGCAGCTTTCCGGGACAGAACTACGAGCAGTACTTC

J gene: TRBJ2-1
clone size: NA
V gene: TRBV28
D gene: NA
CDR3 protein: CASTSWGYNEQFF
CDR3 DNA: TGTGCCAGCACCTCTTGGGGTTACAATGAGCAGTTCTTC

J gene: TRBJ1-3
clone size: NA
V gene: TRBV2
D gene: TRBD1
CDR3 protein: CASSGTGGTGNTIYF
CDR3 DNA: TGTGCCAGCAGTGGGACAGGGGGCACTGGAAACACCATATATTTT

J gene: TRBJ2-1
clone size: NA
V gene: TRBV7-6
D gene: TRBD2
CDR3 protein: CASSLARGTDNEQFF
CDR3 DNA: TGTGCCAGCAGCTTAGCGCGGGGGACGGACAATGAGCAGTTCTTC

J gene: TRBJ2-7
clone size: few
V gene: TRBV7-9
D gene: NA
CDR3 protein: CASSPKTRQYQSYEQYF
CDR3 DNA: TGTGCCAGCAGCCCCAAGACCCGACAGTACCAGTCCTACGAGCAGTACTTC

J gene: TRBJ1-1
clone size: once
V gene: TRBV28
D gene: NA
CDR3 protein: CASSFDRMANTEAFF
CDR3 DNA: TGTGCCAGCAGTTTCGATCGGATGGCGAACACTGAAGCTTTCTTT

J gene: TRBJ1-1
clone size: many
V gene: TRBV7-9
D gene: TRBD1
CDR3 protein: CASSTGGPTTEAFF
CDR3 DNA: TGTGCCAGCAGCACAGGGGGCCCGACAACTGAAGCTTTCTTT

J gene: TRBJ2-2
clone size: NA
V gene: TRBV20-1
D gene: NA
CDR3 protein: CSARKMNTGELFF
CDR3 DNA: TGCAGTGCTAGGAAAATGAACACCGGGGAGCTGTTTTTT

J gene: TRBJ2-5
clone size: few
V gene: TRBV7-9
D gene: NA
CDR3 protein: CASSLTPMYQETQYF
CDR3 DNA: TGTGCCAGCAGCCTTACGCCAATGTACCAAGAGACCCAGTACTTC

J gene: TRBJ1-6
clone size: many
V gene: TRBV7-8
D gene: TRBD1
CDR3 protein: CASSPRPSSTGGGSPLHF
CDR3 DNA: TGTGCCAGCAGCCCTAGACCCTCCTCGACAGGGGGAGGATCACCCCTCCACTTT

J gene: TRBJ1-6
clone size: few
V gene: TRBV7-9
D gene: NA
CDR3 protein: CASSFRTGYNSPLHF
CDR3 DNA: TGTGCCAGCAGCTTCCGGACGGGCTATAATTCACCCCTCCACTTT

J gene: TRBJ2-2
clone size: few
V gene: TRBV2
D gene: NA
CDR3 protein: CASISSGFNTGELFF
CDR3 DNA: TGTGCCAGCATTTCCTCAGGGTTTAACACCGGGGAGCTGTTTTTT

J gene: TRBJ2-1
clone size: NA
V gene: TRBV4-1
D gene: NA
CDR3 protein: CASSQPTQSYNEQFF
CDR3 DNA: TGCGCCAGCAGCCAACCCACACAATCCTACAATGAGCAGTTCTTC